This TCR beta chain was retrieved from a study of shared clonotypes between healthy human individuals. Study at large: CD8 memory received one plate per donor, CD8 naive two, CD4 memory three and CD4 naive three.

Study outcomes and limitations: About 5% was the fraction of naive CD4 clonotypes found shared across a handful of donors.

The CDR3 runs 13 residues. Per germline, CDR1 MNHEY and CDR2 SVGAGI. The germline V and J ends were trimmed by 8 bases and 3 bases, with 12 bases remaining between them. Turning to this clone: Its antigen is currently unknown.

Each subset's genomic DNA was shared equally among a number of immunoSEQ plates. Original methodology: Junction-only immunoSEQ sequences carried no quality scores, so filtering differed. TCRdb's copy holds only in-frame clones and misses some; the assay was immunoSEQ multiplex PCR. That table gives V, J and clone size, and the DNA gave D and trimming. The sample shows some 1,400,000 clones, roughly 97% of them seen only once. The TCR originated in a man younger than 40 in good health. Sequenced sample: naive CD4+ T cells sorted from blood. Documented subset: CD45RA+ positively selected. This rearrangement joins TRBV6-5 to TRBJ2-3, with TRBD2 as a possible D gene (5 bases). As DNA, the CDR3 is TGTGCCAGCGCACGAGGACTGACAGATACGCAGTATTTT. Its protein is CASARGLTDTQYF.